Following are 29 T cell receptor beta chains from one sample sequenced in a study of shared clonotypes between healthy human individuals. Terminally differentiated effector memory CD45RA+ cells were excluded by CCR7 positive selection of CD45RO-negative cells. Assay used: immunoSEQ multiplex PCR; TCRdb lists only in-frame clones, some missing. The table records more than 550,000 clones, about 92% of them present only once. The sample taken for sequencing was naive CD8+ T cells sorted from blood. The source of these receptors is a young man in good health.

V usage is TRBV5-1 and J usage is TRBJ2-2; 12 positions match TRBD2. This CDR3 region has 17 residues. The J segment lost 1 base and the V segment lost 0 bases, leaving 1 base of the junction unmatched. In germline, CDR1 is SGHRS, CDR2 YFSETQ. In nucleotides, the CDR3 is TGCGCCAGCAGCTTGGGACTAGCGGGAGTGAACACCGGGGAGCTGTTTTTT. Encoded protein: CASSLGLAGVNTGELFF.

V gene TRBV5-3 combines with J gene TRBJ2-4; D perhaps matches TRBD1 (6 bases). TRBV5-3 is placed among ORFs of uncertain function. The CDR3 totals 13 residues. The germline V and J ends were trimmed by 4 bases and 4 bases, with 9 bases remaining between them. CDR3 amino acids: CARSMDSKNIQYF. The CDR3 DNA is TGTGCCAGAAGCATGGACAGTAAAAACATTCAGTACTTC.

V is TRBV27 and J is TRBJ2-1, with 7 bases lining up with TRBD1. Germline V gene lookup returns CDR1 MNHEY and CDR2 SMNVEV (reference sequence). After removal of 5 bases from V and 9 bases from J, the junction contained 10 bases not matched to a gene. There are 14 residues in the CDR3. This CDR3 reads CASSPGQIGREQFF. In DNA form, the CDR3 reads TGTGCCAGCAGTCCGGGACAGATCGGACGTGAGCAGTTCTTC.

The chain couples TRBV29-1 to TRBJ2-1; D is perhaps TRBD2 (6 bases). The V gene lost 7 bases and the J gene lost 4 bases, with 14 bases spanning the gap. The CDR3 extends over 13 amino acids. CDR1 and CDR2 (germline): SQVTM, ANQGSEA. The CDR3 protein is CSAVGTAYNEQFF. CDR3 coding DNA: TGCAGCGCTGTGGGGACTGCTTACAATGAGCAGTTCTTC.

J is TRBJ2-1 and V is TRBV18; 7 nucleotides align to TRBD1. V dropped 2 bases and J dropped 2; count of bases not matched to a gene: 3. This CDR3 is built from 15 residues. In germline, CDR1 is KGHSH, CDR2 LQKENI. CDR3 sequence: CASSPTGATYNEQFF. The CDR3, as DNA: TGTGCCAGCTCACCAACAGGGGCCACCTACAATGAGCAGTTCTTC. The whole variable domain, filled in from reference TRBV18 and TRBJ2-1, reads NAGVMQNPRHLVRRRGQEARLRCSPMKGHSHVYWYRQLPEEGLKFMVYLQKENIIDESGMPKERFSAEFPKEGPSILRIQQVVRGDSAAYFCASSPTGATYNEQFFGPGTRLTVL.

The chain uses TRBV11-2 and TRBJ2-3, with 10 positions matching TRBD1. V dropped 5 bases and J dropped 1; count of bases not matched to a gene: 3. There are 15 residues in the CDR3. Germline CDR1 is SGHAT and CDR2 is FQNNGV. CDR3 nucleotide sequence: TGTGCCAGCAGCCGGGGGACAGGGGGCACAGATACGCAGTATTTT. As protein: CASSRGTGGTDTQYF.

This clone was counted a few times. The chain is built from TRBV6-1 and TRBJ1-5; the match to TRBD1 covers 8 bases. V gave up 3 bases and J gave up 8 bases; unmatched junction bases: 15. CDR3 length: 17 amino acids. Germline V gene sequence: CDR1 MNHNS, CDR2 SASEGT. This CDR3 reads CASSESPAGTGEKPQHF. In DNA, the CDR3 is TGTGCCAGCAGTGAGAGCCCGGCGGGGACAGGCGAGAAGCCCCAGCATTTT.

CDR3 bases: TGCGCCAGCAGCCCGGACAGGGGTTCTGGAAACACCATATATTTT. Protein sequence: CASSPDRGSGNTIYF. The gene calls are TRBV5-1 and TRBJ1-3, with TRBD1 matching over 9 bases. The V segment lost 4 bases and the J segment 1 base; nucleotides outside the gene matches: 3. The germline CDR1 and CDR2 sequences are SGHRS and YFSETQ. This CDR3 contains 15 residues.

The chain links TRBV28 to TRBJ2-7, with a weak D call TRBD2 (6 bases). The CDR3 is 16 residues long. V dropped 6 bases and J dropped 2 bases, with 20 bases sitting between them. Per the germline V gene, CDR1 is MDHEN and CDR2 is SYDVKM. The CDR3 bases are TGTGCCAGCAGCAAAAAAAGAGGCGGGACGGCCTACGAGCAGTACTTC. This sequence encodes CASSKKRGGTAYEQYF.

The gene calls are TRBV7-9 and TRBJ2-5; 12 nucleotides line up with TRBD2. The trim removed 6 bases at V and 2 bases at J, leaving 7 bases unmatched. The CDR3 spans 16 residues. From germline, CDR1 is SEHNR and CDR2 FQNEAQ (reference sequence). As DNA, the CDR3 is TGTGCCAGCAGTCCTCGGACTAGCGGGAAACAAGAGACCCAGTACTTC. Translating gives CASSPRTSGKQETQYF.

The chain links TRBV30 to TRBJ1-1; D not certain. Germline-derived CDR1 and CDR2 are GTSNPN and SVGIG (reference sequence). The CDR3 extends over 11 amino acids. V shed 1 base and J shed 11 bases, with 11 bases lying between them. Here the CDR3 DNA reads TGTGCCTGGAGTGGAATCTTGCACGCTTTCTTT. As protein: CAWSGILHAFF.

Details on this clone: Other DNA sequences of this sample code for an identical CDR3. The DNA of the CDR3 is TGCGCCAGCACTTACGGGGGCTCCTACGAGCAGTACTTC. The encoded protein is CASTYGGSYEQYF. The chain recombines TRBV5-1 with TRBJ2-7; tentatively, D is TRBD2 (6 bases). The germline V gene encodes CDR1 SGHRS and CDR2 YFSETQ. This CDR3 has 13 residues. V lost 6 bases and J lost 0, with 10 bases in between.

CDR3 nucleotide sequence: TGTGCTTCAGGAGAGAGTATGAACACCGGGGAGCTGTTTTTT. Translating gives CASGESMNTGELFF. This chain connects TRBV5-4 to TRBJ2-2, with no clear D. The CDR3 extends over 14 amino acids. Per germline, CDR1 SGHNT and CDR2 YYREEE (reference sequence).

The chain is built from TRBV7-8 and TRBJ2-1; D possibly corresponds to TRBD2 (6 bases). V lost 5 bases to trimming and J lost 9 bases, with 20 bases between them. Germline CDR1 is SGHVS and CDR2 is FQNEAQ. CDR3 length equals 15 residues. The DNA of the CDR3 is TGTGCCAGCAGCGTCCGGCGGGAAAAAGGGATTGAGCAGTTCTTC. As protein: CASSVRREKGIEQFF.

The chain carries TRBV10-3 and TRBJ1-5; possibly TRBD1 for D (5 bases). Germline V gives CDR1 ENHRY, CDR2 SYGVKD. CDR3 length: 18 amino acids. With 0 bases removed from V and 5 bases from J, the gap between germline ends came to 20 bases. The CDR3 spells CAISESGETGLKDQPQHF. In DNA form, the CDR3 reads TGTGCCATCAGTGAGTCTGGGGAAACAGGCTTGAAGGATCAGCCCCAGCATTTT.

This chain links TRBV4-1 with TRBJ2-1; 10 nucleotides align to TRBD2. The ends lost 3 bases at V and 6 bases at J; junction bases unmatched: 8. Germline CDR1 MGHRA, CDR2 YSYEKL. The CDR3 extends over 16 amino acids. The CDR3 bases are TGCGCCAGCAGCCACTTAAGCGGGAGGGTTTCCAATGAGCAGTTCTTC. It codes for CASSHLSGRVSNEQFF.

The rearrangement uses TRBV7-6 and TRBJ2-1; 8 bases align to TRBD2. The V and J ends lost 1 base and 4 bases, in that order; junction bases with no gene match: 12. The CDR3 covers 18 residues. Germline loops: CDR1 SGHVS, CDR2 FNYEAQ. This CDR3 reads CASSLGRGASGRYNEQFF. In DNA, the CDR3 is TGTGCCAGCAGCTTAGGTCGGGGGGCTAGCGGGCGTTACAATGAGCAGTTCTTC.

J is TRBJ1-4 and V is TRBV28; weak D call: TRBD1 (6 bases). This CDR3 spans 17 amino acids. Looked up from germline, CDR1 is MDHEN and CDR2 is SYDVKM. V was clipped by 0 bases and J by 3 bases, with 14 bases between them. The CDR3 DNA follows: TGTGCCAGCAGTTTATGGGGGACATGGGGGCCTAATGAAAAACTGTTTTTT. Protein: CASSLWGTWGPNEKLFF.

The CDR3 DNA is TGTGCCAGCAGAGAAACAGCGGGAGTAGCAGATACGCAGTATTTT. Its translation: CASRETAGVADTQYF. The V call is TRBV7-3, the J call TRBJ2-3; 8 bases map to TRBD2. The CDR3 runs to 15 residues. Per the germline V gene, CDR1 is SGHTA and CDR2 is FQGTGA. With 6 bases clipped from V and 4 bases from J, the junction kept 9 bases outside the gene matches.

This clone has only one observation. V gene TRBV7-6 combines with J gene TRBJ1-4, with D maybe TRBD1 (5 bases). The germline gives CDR1 SGHVS, CDR2 FNYEAQ. V lost 7 bases and J lost 6, with 15 bases in between. The CDR3 is 14 amino acids. Here the CDR3 DNA reads TGTGCCAGCACCCTGGGGGGGGTGTATGAAAAACTGTTTTTT. Translation gives CASTLGGVYEKLFF. The entire variable domain, with the rest obtained from reference TRBV7-6 and TRBJ1-4, is as follows: GAGVSQSPRYKVTKRGQDVALRCDPISGHVSLYWYRQALGQGPEFLTYFNYEAQQDKSGLPNDRFSAERPEGSISTLTIQRTEQRDSAMYRCASTLGGVYEKLFFGSGTQLSVL.

The rearrangement joins TRBV7-3 to TRBJ2-2; D is uncertain. CDR1 is SGHTA, CDR2 FQGTGA, per germline. CDR3 length: 13 amino acids. The V gene lost 2 bases and the J gene lost 1 base, with 2 bases spanning the gap. Here the CDR3 reads CASSLGNTGELFF. Written as DNA, the CDR3 is TGTGCCAGCAGCTTAGGGAACACCGGGGAGCTGTTTTTT.

The rearrangement joins TRBV10-3 to TRBJ1-2; D possibly corresponds to TRBD1 (5 bases). Trimming stripped 6 bases from V and 6 bases from J, with 26 bases between. The CDR3 contains 17 residues. The germline V gene encodes CDR1 ENHRY and CDR2 SYGVKD. DNA for the CDR3: TGTGCCATCAGCGACCCAAGGATAGGCAGGGAGGTCGATGGCTACACCTTC. Protein: CAISDPRIGREVDGYTF.

V usage is TRBV6-4 and J usage is TRBJ2-2; a weak D match, TRBD1 (5 bases). The germline V and J ends were trimmed by 5 bases and 4 bases, with 11 bases remaining between them. The CDR3 runs to 14 residues. Looked up from germline, CDR1 is MRHNA and CDR2 is SNTAGT. CDR3 residues: CASSFQGGTGELFF. In nucleotides, the CDR3 is TGTGCCAGCAGTTTCCAGGGTGGCACCGGGGAGCTGTTTTTT.

The chain is built from TRBV27 and TRBJ2-1; 8 bases map to TRBD1. J gave up 8 bases and V 0 bases, and 12 bases lay outside the gene matches. The CDR3 sequence is 17 residues long. From germline, CDR1 is MNHEY and CDR2 SMNVEV (reference sequence). The CDR3 loop reads CASSLSSAGGFPDEQFF. In DNA, the CDR3 is TGTGCCAGCAGTTTATCGTCCGCAGGGGGCTTTCCCGATGAGCAGTTCTTC.

The chain employs TRBV9 and TRBJ2-5, with 7 bases lining up with TRBD2. Germline CDR1 reads SGDLS; CDR2 reads YYNGEE. V lost 0 bases to trimming and J lost 4 bases; unmatched junction nucleotides: 6. CDR3 size: 15 residues. The CDR3 nucleotides read TGTGCCAGCAGCGTAGGGGCTAGCGGAGGAGAGACCCAGTACTTC. This codes for CASSVGASGGETQYF. Drawing the rest from reference TRBV9 and TRBJ2-5, the complete variable domain is DSGVTQTPKHLITATGQRVTLRCSPRSGDLSVYWYQQSLDQGLQFLIQYYNGEERAKGNILERFSAQQFPDLHSELNLSSLELGDSALYFCASSVGASGGETQYFGPGTRLLVL.

This chain links TRBV14 with TRBJ2-1; TRBD2 matches at 10 bases. With V trimmed by 4 bases and J by 4 bases, 7 bases remained unmatched. The length of the CDR3 is 16 residues. The germline V gene encodes CDR1 SGHDN and CDR2 FVKESK. Here the CDR3 reads CASSLRGLAYYNEQFF. The CDR3 coding sequence is TGTGCCAGCAGCCTCCGGGGACTAGCGTATTACAATGAGCAGTTCTTC.

The J gene is TRBJ2-1, the V gene TRBV21-1. TRBV21-1 is described as a pseudogene. This CDR3 contains 17 residues. The chain's CDR3 is CASSKPVTRNSYNEQFF. The CDR3 DNA sequence: TGTGCCAGCAGCAAACCTGTGACCCGGAACTCCTACAATGAGCAGTTCTTC.

The V call is TRBV28, the J call TRBJ2-1, with a weak D call TRBD1 (6 bases). Per germline, CDR1 MDHEN and CDR2 SYDVKM. Trimming left V 4 bases short and J 3 bases short, with 16 bases between. The CDR3 extends over 16 amino acids. The CDR3: CASSSPGVQRYNEQFF. The DNA for the CDR3 is TGTGCCAGCAGTTCTCCAGGGGTTCAGCGCTACAATGAGCAGTTCTTC. Full variable domain (remainder filled in from reference TRBV28 and TRBJ2-1): DVKVTQSSRYLVKRTGEKVFLECVQDMDHENMFWYRQDPGLGLRLIYFSYDVKMKEKGDIPEGYSVSREKKERFSLILESASTNQTSMYLCASSSPGVQRYNEQFFGPGTRLTVL.

The V and J genes are TRBV10-3 and TRBJ2-7; TRBD2 agrees at 13 bases. V was clipped by 0 bases and J by 4 bases; unmatched bases: 3. Germline CDR1 ENHRY, CDR2 SYGVKD. CDR3 length equals 16 residues. The chain's CDR3 is CAISESAGLAGYEQYF. DNA of the CDR3: TGTGCCATCAGTGAGTCTGCGGGACTAGCGGGGTACGAGCAGTACTTC.